This T cell receptor beta chain appears in the sequencing data of a study of T cell repertoires in cytomegalovirus infection. Background on the study: Signatures in public TCR beta sequences pointed to both CMV infection and matching HLA type.

Germline loops: CDR1 DFQATT, CDR2 SNEGSKA (reference sequence). The CDR3 loop spans 14 amino acids. Overall study findings and caveats: HLA-C-restricted CMV-specific TCR beta clonotypes were dominant in the ex vivo response. Of the TCR beta families, the public ones yielded a cumulative frequency that identified carriers of CMV plus the relevant HLA.

Notes on this clonotype: As yet, its antigen is unknown. One junction end disagrees with the germline gene, perhaps due to a read error.

TCRdb passed the reads through MiXCR, listing each CDR3 protein once. Of just over 150,000 distinct CDR3 sequences listed, less than 25% are singletons. The sequencing input was PBMCs. The TCR was taken from a human donor in good health (CMV status not recorded). Some clones in this sample may be carry-over from other donors' samples. V usage is TRBV20-1 and J usage is TRBJ2-4, with 9 positions matching TRBD2. Here the CDR3 reads CSATTGLAQNIQYF. Here the CDR3 DNA reads TGCAGTGCAACAACGGGACTAGCCCAAAACATTCAGTACTTC.